This entry concerns a single TCR beta chain. The antigen is not known. The record originates from a study of blood T cells in healthy people across ages. Study observations and caveats: Estimates of total diversity, which came from one million sequenced T cells, were considered to be underestimates.

Primers used in a second PCR of about 7 to 12 cycles were a sample-barcoded 5' primer and a J-beta primer mix. TCRdb re-called the 5' RACE reads with MiXCR, one entry per CDR3 protein. The profile covers roughly 730,000 distinct CDR3 sequences, with more than 50% appearing a single time and roughly 25% taken by the ten largest. The CDR3 runs 16 residues. Germline CDR1 and CDR2: LGHDT and YNNKEL (reference sequence). Trimming removed 4 bases from V and 4 bases from J; junction bases left unmatched: 9. There were at least 5.5 micrograms of total RNA extracted from every sample. Material for sequencing was blood. This clonotype was obtained from a man aged 35-49 years in good health. V is TRBV3-1 and J is TRBJ2-5, with 10 bases lining up with TRBD1. The CDR3 is CASSLTRRDRGETQYF. Here the CDR3 DNA reads TGTGCCAGCAGCCTAACACGACGGGACAGGGGAGAGACCCAGTACTTC.